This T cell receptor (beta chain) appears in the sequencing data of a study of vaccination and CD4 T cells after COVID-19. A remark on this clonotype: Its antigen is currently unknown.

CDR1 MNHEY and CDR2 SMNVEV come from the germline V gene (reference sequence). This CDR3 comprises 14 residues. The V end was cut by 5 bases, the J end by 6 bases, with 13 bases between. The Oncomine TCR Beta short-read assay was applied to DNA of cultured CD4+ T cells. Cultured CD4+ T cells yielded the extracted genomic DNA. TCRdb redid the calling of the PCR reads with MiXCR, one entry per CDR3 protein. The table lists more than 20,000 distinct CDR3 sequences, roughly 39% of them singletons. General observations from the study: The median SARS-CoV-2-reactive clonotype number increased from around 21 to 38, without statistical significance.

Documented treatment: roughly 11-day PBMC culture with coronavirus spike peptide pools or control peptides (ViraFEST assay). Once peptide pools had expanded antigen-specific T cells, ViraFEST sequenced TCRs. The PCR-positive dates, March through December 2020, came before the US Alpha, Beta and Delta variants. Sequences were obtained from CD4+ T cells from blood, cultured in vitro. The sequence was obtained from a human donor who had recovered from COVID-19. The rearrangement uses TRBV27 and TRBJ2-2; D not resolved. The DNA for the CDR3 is TGTGCCAGCAGTCCCATGGTTATGGCCGGGGAGCTGTTTTTT. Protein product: CASSPMVMAGELFF.